This TCR beta chain was documented in a study of blood T cell repertoires in COVID-19. CDR1 is SGHAT and CDR2 is FQNNGV in the germline V gene. Deletions cut 5 bases from V and 1 base from J, with 14 bases between. CDR3 length: 15 residues. Original processing notes: Counts of nucleated cells, estimated from reference gene primer amplification, were obtained. The protocol was immunoSEQ multiplex PCR, while the TCRdb copy is restricted to in-frame clones and leaves out a portion. The V and J calls and the clone size are those of that table, but D and trimming were determined from the DNA. The sample yields about 49,000 clones, about three quarters seen once.

The source material was peripheral blood. This clonotype was obtained from a man aged 70-80 years with active or convalescent COVID-19. V gene TRBV11-2 combines with J gene TRBJ2-5, with D possibly being TRBD1 (6 bases). The CDR3 DNA reads as TGTGCCAGCAGCCGAAAACCGACAGGCCAAGAGACCCAGTACTTC. Its translation is CASSRKPTGQETQYF.